The 6 T cell receptor beta chains in this list originate from one sample, sequenced in a study of human T cells and chemical hapten exposure. Time point defined: patch test 2, 6 weeks after DPC sensitization. Documented treatment: therapeutic diphenylcyclopropenone sensitization with weekly scalp DPC. TCRdb re-called the RACE reads with MiXCR, one entry per CDR3 protein. The sample has roughly 100,000 distinct CDR3 sequences, 9.3% seen once. Sequenced here: whole blood, sampled in connection with sensitization to the hapten diphenylcyclopropenone (DPC). The receptors here all came from a woman aged 40 to 55 with alopecia areata. Some clones in this sample may be carry-over from other donors' samples.

The chain uses TRBV6-2 or TRBV6-3 and TRBJ1-5; a weak D match, TRBD1 (6 bases). V was clipped by 6 bases and J by 3 bases, with 18 bases between them. The CDR3 covers 16 residues. The germline V gene has CDR1 MNHEY and CDR2 SVGEGT. The CDR3 DNA follows: TGTGCCAGCAGCCCTTGGGGGGCAGGAGTCAATCAGCCCCAGCATTTT. As protein: CASSPWGAGVNQPQHF.

The genes are TRBV20-1 and TRBJ2-7; the D gene is possibly TRBD2 (6 bases). CDR3 length: 13 residues. The V gene lost 7 bases and the J gene lost 5 bases, with 18 bases spanning the gap. Germline CDR1 reads DFQATT; CDR2 reads SNEGSKA (reference sequence). The CDR3 nucleotides read TGCAGTGGAAGTGGAGGGGCGTATGACGAGCAGTACTTC. This gives the protein CSGSGGAYDEQYF.

This clonotype was seen repeatedly, ten times or more. The V gene is TRBV6-2 or TRBV6-3, the J gene TRBJ1-2; no clear D gene. V was cut by 2 bases and J by 4 bases, with 20 bases left in between. CDR1 and CDR2 from the germline V gene are MNHEY and SVGEGT. There are 17 residues in the CDR3. CDR3 sequence: CASSYPPGGGSSYGYTF. The CDR3 DNA follows: TGTGCCAGCAGTTACCCGCCTGGTGGTGGGTCCAGCTATGGCTACACCTTC.

For this clonotype: This clone may be a read error of a much larger clone one base away. The genes are TRBV12-3 or TRBV12-4 and TRBJ1-1; a weak D match, TRBD1 (5 bases). This CDR3 has 14 amino acids. CDR3 sequence (DNA): TGTGCCAACAGTTTAACGGGGACGAACACTGAAGCTTTCTTT. Translation: CANSLTGTNTEAFF.

In its sample, this clonotype was seen a few times. This sequence joins TRBV28 and TRBJ1-5; TRBD1 matches 10 bases. V gave up 8 bases and J gave up 3 bases; unmatched junction bases: 7. The germline gives CDR1 MDHEN, CDR2 SYDVKM. The CDR3 is made up of 15 amino acids. The CDR3 DNA follows: TGTGCCAGCCTCGACAGGGGGCGCGTCAATCAGCCCCAGCATTTT. Translated: CASLDRGRVNQPQHF. Based on the CDR3 plus reference TRBV28 and TRBJ1-5, the full variable domain is DVKVTQSSRYLVKRTGEKVFLECVQDMDHENMFWYRQDPGLGLRLIYFSYDVKMKEKGDIPEGYSVSREKKERFSLILESASTNQTSMYLCASLDRGRVNQPQHFGDGTRLSIL.

The chain couples TRBV5-1 to TRBJ2-1, with D maybe TRBD1 (5 bases). The CDR3 consists of 17 residues. With 3 bases removed from V and 0 bases from J, the gap between germline ends came to 16 bases. The V gene's germline CDR1 is SGHRS and CDR2 YFSETQ. The DNA for the CDR3 is TGCGCCAGCAGCTCCAACATCGACAGTAGCTCCTACAATGAGCAGTTCTTC. Translated, it gives CASSSNIDSSSYNEQFF.